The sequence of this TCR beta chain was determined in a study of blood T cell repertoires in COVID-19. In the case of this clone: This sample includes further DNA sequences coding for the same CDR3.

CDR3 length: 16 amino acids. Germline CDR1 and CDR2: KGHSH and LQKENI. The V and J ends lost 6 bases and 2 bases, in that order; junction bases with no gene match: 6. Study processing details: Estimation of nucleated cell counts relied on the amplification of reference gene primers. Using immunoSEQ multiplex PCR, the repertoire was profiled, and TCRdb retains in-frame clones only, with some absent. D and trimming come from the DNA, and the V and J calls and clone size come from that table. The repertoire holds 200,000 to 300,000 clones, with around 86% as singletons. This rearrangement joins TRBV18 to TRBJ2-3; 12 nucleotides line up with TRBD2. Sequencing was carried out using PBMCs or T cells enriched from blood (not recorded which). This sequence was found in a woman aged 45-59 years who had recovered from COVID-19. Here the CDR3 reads CASSPTSGGTTDTQYF. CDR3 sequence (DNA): TGTGCCAGCTCTCCGACTAGCGGGGGCACCACAGATACGCAGTATTTT.